Listed below are T cell receptor beta chains from one sample, sequenced in a study of identical twins. One entry per CDR3 protein, called by TCRdb with MiXCR from the 5' RACE reads. The data hold some 500,000 distinct CDR3 sequences, with 9.5% to 10% observed a single time. These same records also appear under a second study, on yellow fever vaccine responses in identical twins.

Sample: PBMCs. The origin of the receptors is a woman under 30 in good health. Each CDR3 is given with its conserved first and last residue. Each record gives: D gene, J gene, V gene, clone size, CDR3 DNA, CDR3 protein. A D gene is named only where the DNA matches it firmly. Clone size, where shown, is once, few, many, or a class for clones that have expanded.

D gene: TRBD2; J gene: TRBJ2-1; V gene: TRBV5-1; clone size: many; CDR3 DNA: TGCGCCAGCAGCGCGGGACTAATACCCGATGAGCAGTTCTTC; CDR3 protein: CASSAGLIPDEQFF
D gene: .; J gene: TRBJ2-7; V gene: TRBV29-1; clone size: .; CDR3 DNA: TGCAGCGTTAAGGGGGGCGCCTCCTACGAGCAGTACTTC; CDR3 protein: CSVKGGASYEQYF
D gene: .; J gene: TRBJ2-1; V gene: TRBV9; clone size: many; CDR3 DNA: TGTGCCAGCAGCCCTCGGCCTAGCGAATCCTACAATGAGCAGTTCTTC; CDR3 protein: CASSPRPSESYNEQFF
D gene: TRBD2; J gene: TRBJ2-7; V gene: TRBV20-1; clone size: many; CDR3 DNA: TGCAGTGCTAGAGCGCGGGAGGGCCTCTACGAGCAGTACTTC; CDR3 protein: CSARAREGLYEQYF
D gene: TRBD1; J gene: TRBJ2-1; V gene: TRBV20-1; clone size: few; CDR3 DNA: TGCAGTGCTCCTCCCGGGACAGGGTTATTTCAGTTCTTC; CDR3 protein: CSAPPGTGLFQFF
D gene: .; J gene: TRBJ1-1; V gene: TRBV9; clone size: .; CDR3 DNA: TGTGCCAGCAGCGTAGTGGGGGGAGGTACTGAAGCTTTCTTT; CDR3 protein: CASSVVGGGTEAFF
D gene: .; J gene: TRBJ1-2; V gene: TRBV5-5; clone size: few; CDR3 DNA: TGTGCCAGCAGCCCCGGGTCTTTCGGGAACTATGGCTACACCTTC; CDR3 protein: CASSPGSFGNYGYTF
D gene: TRBD1; J gene: TRBJ2-3; V gene: TRBV5-1; clone size: .; CDR3 DNA: TGCGCCAGCAGAAGTAGTCTGGACAGGGGCGGCACAGATACGCAGTATTTT; CDR3 protein: CASRSSLDRGGTDTQYF
D gene: .; J gene: TRBJ2-1; V gene: TRBV10-3; clone size: .; CDR3 DNA: TGTGCCATCAGTGACCCGATCAGCGCGGACTACAATGAGCAGTTCTTC; CDR3 protein: CAISDPISADYNEQFF
D gene: .; J gene: TRBJ2-5; V gene: TRBV7-9; clone size: few; CDR3 DNA: TGTGCCAGCAGCGCATCCGGGGCCGAGGAGACCCAGTACTTC; CDR3 protein: CASSASGAEETQYF
D gene: .; J gene: TRBJ2-1; V gene: TRBV5-1; clone size: few; CDR3 DNA: TGCGCCAGCAGCTTGGCGTCAGAAGCCTACAATGAGCAGTTCTTC; CDR3 protein: CASSLASEAYNEQFF
D gene: TRBD2; J gene: TRBJ2-3; V gene: TRBV20-1; clone size: .; CDR3 DNA: TGCAGTGCTAGAGATGATCGGGTGCTAGCGGGCGACCCGGGGTATTTT; CDR3 protein: CSARDDRVLAGDPGYF
D gene: TRBD1; J gene: TRBJ1-6; V gene: TRBV19; clone size: .; CDR3 DNA: TGTGCCAGTAGTCCGCCGGGACAGGGGACCTCACCCCTCCACTTT; CDR3 protein: CASSPPGQGTSPLHF
D gene: .; J gene: TRBJ1-1; V gene: TRBV20-1; clone size: .; CDR3 DNA: TGCAGTGCTAGAGATCGGCGGGGGGTCACTGAAGCTTTCTTT; CDR3 protein: CSARDRRGVTEAFF
D gene: .; J gene: TRBJ1-1; V gene: TRBV3-1; clone size: .; CDR3 DNA: TGTGCCAGCAGCCCTCGGGATTTGGACACTGAAGCTTTCTTT; CDR3 protein: CASSPRDLDTEAFF
D gene: TRBD2; J gene: TRBJ2-2; V gene: TRBV29-1; clone size: .; CDR3 DNA: TGCAGCGCTACGGGCGGGAGTTCGAACACCGGGGAGCTGTTTTTT; CDR3 protein: CSATGGSSNTGELFF
D gene: .; J gene: TRBJ2-5; V gene: TRBV24-1; clone size: .; CDR3 DNA: TGTGCCACCGGCGTCTTGGGAGCGGAGACCCAGTACTTC; CDR3 protein: CATGVLGAETQYF
D gene: TRBD2; J gene: TRBJ2-1; V gene: TRBV12-3/TRBV12-4; clone size: few; CDR3 DNA: TGTGCCAGCAGTCTCCTAGCGGGAGTCTATGAGCAGTTCTTC; CDR3 protein: CASSLLAGVYEQFF
D gene: .; J gene: TRBJ2-5; V gene: TRBV20-1; clone size: .; CDR3 DNA: TGCAGTGCTAGAGCCCCGGGAGAAGAGACCCAGTACTTC; CDR3 protein: CSARAPGEETQYF
D gene: TRBD2; J gene: TRBJ2-2; V gene: TRBV12-3/TRBV12-4; clone size: .; CDR3 DNA: TGTGCCAGCAGCCCCAACGGCGGACTAGCCCGCTCGCGGTTGGACGGGGAGCTGTTTTTT; CDR3 protein: CASSPNGGLARSRLDGELFF
D gene: .; J gene: TRBJ2-3; V gene: TRBV4-3; clone size: .; CDR3 DNA: TGCGCCAGCAGCCAAGATCTGCTAGTTTCAGATACGCAGTATTTT; CDR3 protein: CASSQDLLVSDTQYF
D gene: .; J gene: TRBJ2-1; V gene: TRBV7-2; clone size: few; CDR3 DNA: TGTGCCAGCAGTTCGTCGGCTGGTCGTGTGTTCGATGAGCAGTTCTTC; CDR3 protein: CASSSSAGRVFDEQFF
D gene: TRBD2; J gene: TRBJ2-7; V gene: TRBV14; clone size: .; CDR3 DNA: TGTGCCAGCAGCCAAGGGGGGAGCGGGAAGACCTACGAGCAGTACTTC; CDR3 protein: CASSQGGSGKTYEQYF